These T cell receptor beta chains were read from a single sample in a study of CD8 T cells in Susac syndrome. TCRdb independently ran MiXCR on the immunoSEQ multiplex PCR reads; one entry per CDR3 protein. The table has about 160,000 distinct CDR3 sequences, approximately 94% seen once. Sequencing input: CD4+ T cells from PBMCs. These receptors were collected from a human donor with multiple sclerosis. CDR3s include the opening cysteine and the closing phenylalanine or tryptophan. A D gene is named only where the DNA matches it firmly. Where a row states a size, it is once, few, many or the class of an expanded clone; other rows omit it.

clone_size: NA
j_call: TRBJ2-7
v_call: TRBV7-6
d_call: TRBD1
cdr3_aa: CASSLARGPYEQYF
cdr3_nt: TGTGCCAGCAGCTTAGCGAGGGGGCCCTACGAGCAGTACTTC

clone_size: NA
j_call: TRBJ1-1
v_call: TRBV6-5
d_call: NA
cdr3_aa: CASSLGHYMNTEAFF
cdr3_nt: TGTGCCAGCAGCCTGGGTCACTACATGAACACTGAAGCTTTCTTT

clone_size: NA
j_call: TRBJ2-1
v_call: TRBV7-9
d_call: TRBD1
cdr3_aa: CASSLSSTGGTYNEQFF
cdr3_nt: TGTGCCAGCAGCTTATCTTCGACAGGGGGGACCTACAATGAGCAGTTCTTC

clone_size: NA
j_call: TRBJ2-5
v_call: TRBV24-1
d_call: NA
cdr3_aa: CATSDSGQQETQYF
cdr3_nt: TGTGCCACCAGTGACTCCGGACAGCAAGAGACCCAGTACTTC

clone_size: NA
j_call: TRBJ2-1
v_call: TRBV12-3/TRBV12-4
d_call: NA
cdr3_aa: CASIPPQGGEQFF
cdr3_nt: TGTGCCAGCATCCCCCCCCAGGGGGGTGAGCAGTTCTTC

clone_size: NA
j_call: TRBJ2-2
v_call: TRBV7-9
d_call: NA
cdr3_aa: CASSAQITGELFF
cdr3_nt: TGTGCCAGCAGCGCCCAGATAACCGGGGAGCTGTTTTTT

clone_size: NA
j_call: TRBJ2-2
v_call: TRBV6-5
d_call: NA
cdr3_aa: CASIGPGTGELFF
cdr3_nt: TGTGCCAGCATTGGCCCGGGGACCGGGGAGCTGTTTTTT

clone_size: NA
j_call: TRBJ1-1
v_call: TRBV19
d_call: NA
cdr3_aa: CASSTHRVPNTEAFF
cdr3_nt: TGTGCCAGTAGTACCCACAGGGTCCCCAACACTGAAGCTTTCTTT

clone_size: NA
j_call: TRBJ1-2
v_call: TRBV20-1
d_call: NA
cdr3_aa: CSASRRAGANYGYTF
cdr3_nt: TGCAGTGCTAGCAGACGGGCAGGGGCTAACTATGGCTACACCTTC

clone_size: NA
j_call: TRBJ2-7
v_call: TRBV4-2
d_call: NA
cdr3_aa: CASSQDQRATYEQYF
cdr3_nt: TGTGCCAGCAGCCAAGATCAGCGGGCTACCTACGAGCAGTACTTC

clone_size: NA
j_call: TRBJ2-5
v_call: TRBV30
d_call: TRBD1
cdr3_aa: CAWNQDGQGTQYF
cdr3_nt: TGTGCCTGGAACCAAGATGGACAGGGGACCCAGTACTTC

clone_size: NA
j_call: TRBJ1-5
v_call: TRBV30
d_call: NA
cdr3_aa: CAWSRAVRQPQHF
cdr3_nt: TGTGCCTGGAGCAGGGCAGTCCGGCAGCCCCAGCATTTT

clone_size: NA
j_call: TRBJ2-7
v_call: TRBV5-1
d_call: TRBD2
cdr3_aa: CASSPLAGGLSYEQYF
cdr3_nt: TGCGCCAGCAGCCCGCTAGCGGGAGGGCTTTCCTACGAGCAGTACTTC

clone_size: NA
j_call: TRBJ2-2
v_call: TRBV5-1
d_call: NA
cdr3_aa: CASSLTSFGELFF
cdr3_nt: TGCGCCAGCAGCCTGACTAGTTTTGGGGAGCTGTTTTTT

clone_size: NA
j_call: TRBJ1-1
v_call: TRBV27
d_call: NA
cdr3_aa: CASSLIGHPLSNTEAFF
cdr3_nt: TGTGCCAGCAGTTTAATTGGGCACCCCCTTTCGAACACTGAAGCTTTCTTT

clone_size: NA
j_call: TRBJ2-7
v_call: TRBV27
d_call: TRBD1
cdr3_aa: CASSAWDRGYEQYF
cdr3_nt: TGTGCCAGCAGTGCCTGGGACAGGGGCTACGAGCAGTACTTC

clone_size: NA
j_call: TRBJ2-2
v_call: TRBV7-8
d_call: NA
cdr3_aa: CASSSLSHTGELFF
cdr3_nt: TGTGCCAGCTCCTCCCTAAGTCACACCGGGGAGCTGTTTTTT

clone_size: NA
j_call: TRBJ2-3
v_call: TRBV20-1
d_call: NA
cdr3_aa: CSASPRRDTQYF
cdr3_nt: TGCAGTGCTAGTCCCCGAAGGGATACGCAGTATTTT

clone_size: NA
j_call: TRBJ1-2
v_call: TRBV19
d_call: NA
cdr3_aa: CASNAGQAYGYTF
cdr3_nt: TGTGCCAGTAACGCCGGGCAGGCGTATGGCTACACCTTC

clone_size: NA
j_call: TRBJ1-1
v_call: TRBV18
d_call: NA
cdr3_aa: CASSRERSTEAFF
cdr3_nt: TGTGCCAGCTCACGAGAACGGAGCACTGAAGCTTTCTTT

clone_size: NA
j_call: TRBJ2-6
v_call: TRBV12-3/TRBV12-4
d_call: NA
cdr3_aa: CASSKGTGANVLTF
cdr3_nt: TGTGCCAGCAGTAAGGGCACAGGGGCCAACGTCCTGACTTTC

clone_size: NA
j_call: TRBJ1-1
v_call: TRBV12-3/TRBV12-4
d_call: NA
cdr3_aa: CASSDDGYTEAFF
cdr3_nt: TGTGCCAGCAGTGATGACGGTTACACTGAAGCTTTCTTT

clone_size: NA
j_call: TRBJ2-7
v_call: TRBV20-1
d_call: TRBD2
cdr3_aa: CSARASGSAYF
cdr3_nt: TGCAGTGCTAGGGCTAGCGGGAGTGCGTACTTC

clone_size: NA
j_call: TRBJ2-2
v_call: TRBV4-3
d_call: TRBD2
cdr3_aa: CASSQDSGRAFFPGELFF
cdr3_nt: TGCGCCAGCAGCCAAGATAGCGGGAGGGCCTTTTTTCCCGGGGAGCTGTTTTTT

clone_size: NA
j_call: TRBJ1-3
v_call: TRBV4-1
d_call: NA
cdr3_aa: CASSQGTENTIYF
cdr3_nt: TGCGCCAGCAGCCAAGGGACCGAAAACACCATATATTTT

clone_size: NA
j_call: TRBJ2-5
v_call: TRBV7-2
d_call: TRBD2
cdr3_aa: CASSWTSRGTQYF
cdr3_nt: TGTGCCAGCAGCTGGACTAGCAGAGGGACCCAGTACTTC

clone_size: NA
j_call: TRBJ2-5
v_call: TRBV30
d_call: NA
cdr3_aa: CAWSVPEGTQYF
cdr3_nt: TGTGCCTGGAGTGTCCCCGAGGGAACCCAGTACTTC

clone_size: NA
j_call: TRBJ2-7
v_call: TRBV29-1
d_call: TRBD2
cdr3_aa: CSVEWFGGGASEQYF
cdr3_nt: TGCAGCGTTGAATGGTTTGGGGGGGGAGCGTCCGAGCAGTACTTC

clone_size: NA
j_call: TRBJ2-5
v_call: TRBV29-1
d_call: NA
cdr3_aa: CSVAASLLETQYF
cdr3_nt: TGCAGCGTTGCGGCAAGTCTTCTTGAGACCCAGTACTTC

clone_size: NA
j_call: TRBJ1-2
v_call: TRBV27
d_call: NA
cdr3_aa: CASSPSSAGRAIGYGYTF
cdr3_nt: TGTGCCAGCAGTCCCTCGTCAGCAGGACGGGCAATTGGGTATGGCTACACCTTC

clone_size: once
j_call: TRBJ2-2
v_call: TRBV9
d_call: NA
cdr3_aa: CASSARPWSGELFF
cdr3_nt: TGTGCCAGCAGCGCCCGACCTTGGTCCGGGGAGCTGTTTTTT

clone_size: NA
j_call: TRBJ2-3
v_call: TRBV29-1
d_call: NA
cdr3_aa: CSVEDERDGDTQYF
cdr3_nt: TGCAGCGTTGAAGATGAACGGGACGGAGATACGCAGTATTTT

clone_size: NA
j_call: TRBJ2-4
v_call: TRBV9
d_call: NA
cdr3_aa: CASNSGLAKNIQYF
cdr3_nt: TGTGCCAGCAACAGCGGACTAGCCAAAAACATTCAGTACTTC

clone_size: NA
j_call: TRBJ2-1
v_call: TRBV5-4
d_call: TRBD2
cdr3_aa: CASSSGGLNEQFF
cdr3_nt: TGTGCCAGCTCGTCGGGAGGATTGAATGAGCAGTTCTTC

clone_size: once
j_call: TRBJ2-3
v_call: TRBV4-2
d_call: NA
cdr3_aa: CASSQDLLGRDRYF
cdr3_nt: TGTGCCAGCAGCCAAGATCTTCTTGGTAGGGACCGGTATTTT

clone_size: once
j_call: TRBJ1-1
v_call: TRBV28
d_call: TRBD1
cdr3_aa: CASSLVGTGMNTEAFF
cdr3_nt: TGTGCCAGCAGTTTAGTCGGGACAGGGATGAACACTGAAGCTTTCTTT